This T cell receptor (beta chain) originates from a study of CD8 T cells in Susac syndrome. Findings of the study overall: As the study acknowledged, the number of individuals in its TCR sequencing and HLA analysis was relatively small.

The T cells that were sequenced for TCR beta were CD8+ and CD4+ cells from blood. In contrast to the negatively isolated CD8+ and CD4+ T cells, TEMRA cells were FACS-enriched. Between the trimmed V and J ends, which lost 11 bases and 2 bases, there was a span of 16 bases. There are 14 residues in the CDR3. The V gene's germline CDR1 is MNHEY and CDR2 SMNVEV (reference sequence). This clonotype was counted once. The antigen is not known. RNA amounts of roughly 0.45 to 1 ug underwent reverse transcription with random hexamers. Each CDR3 protein gets one entry after TCRdb re-called the immunoSEQ multiplex PCR reads with MiXCR. Counted here are approximately 140,000 distinct CDR3 sequences, 85% to 95% occurring once; the ten biggest clones make up approximately 0.11%.

The chain combines TRBV27 with TRBJ2-1, with D maybe TRBD2 (5 bases). Input material: CD4+ T cells from PBMCs. This clonotype was obtained from a human donor with multiple sclerosis. This CDR3 is CAARPPGTYNEQFF. CDR3 bases: TGTGCCGCGAGACCTCCCGGGACCTACAATGAGCAGTTCTTC.